This T cell receptor beta chain comes out of a study of breast tumors, draining lymph nodes, adjacent tissues. TCRdb independently ran MiXCR on the multiplex PCR reads; one entry per CDR3 protein. This sample has about 13,000 distinct CDR3 sequences; 55% to 65% occur once, and the top ten carry approximately 49%. On this clonotype: Its antigen is unknown.

Study observations and caveats: The lymph node origin of tumor T cells was framed as consistent with a hypothesis, not demonstrated. Findings are consistent with lymph node origin and intratumoral expansion of most tumor T cells. Tumor and nontumor repertoires were significantly more similar in luminal-like than in basal-like breast cancer. Tumors had less TCR diversity than lymph nodes, more than nontumor tissue.

The ends lost 7 bases at V and 1 base at J; junction bases unmatched: 1. This CDR3 is built from 13 residues. Germline values: CDR1 SNHLY, CDR2 FYNNEI. This clonotype was obtained from a female donor with breast cancer. Some clones in this sample may be carry-over from other donors' samples. The sample taken for sequencing was tumor-adjacent breast tissue. This chain connects TRBV2 to TRBJ2-3; 8 positions agree with TRBD1. The DNA of the CDR3 is TGTGCCAGCACGGACAGGGGCACAGATACGCAGTATTTT. Protein product: CASTDRGTDTQYF.